These T cell receptor beta chains were read from a single sample in a study of cytomegalovirus exposure and HLA in healthy donors. Method: immunoSEQ multiplex PCR; TCRdb's copy keeps in-frame clones and lacks some. The sample shows 77,000 or so clones, approximately 71% of them seen only once. The sample consisted of PBMCs. The source of these receptors is a middle-aged woman in good health and CMV-seronegative. Both conserved end residues are part of each CDR3. The D gene is left open where the match is weak. Size tells how often a clone was seen (once, few, many) or the class of an expanded clone, and some rows leave it out.

j_call clone_size d_call v_call cdr3_aa cdr3_nt
TRBJ2-5 once TRBD2 TRBV14 CASSQGTIREAVQETQYF TGTGCCAGCAGCCAAGGGACTATACGGGAGGCCGTCCAAGAGACCCAGTACTTC
TRBJ2-7 . . TRBV5-4 CASSHWGGKNVYEQYF TGTGCCAGCAGCCATTGGGGCGGGAAGAATGTCTACGAGCAGTACTTC
TRBJ2-1 . TRBD2 TRBV5-1 CASNVAGGPQEQFF TGCGCCAGCAACGTAGCGGGGGGGCCACAGGAGCAGTTCTTC
TRBJ2-7 . TRBD1 TRBV10-3 CAAETGNREQYF TGTGCCGCAGAGACAGGGAATAGAGAGCAGTACTTC
TRBJ1-6 . . TRBV30 CAWTMTTYNSPLHF TGTGCCTGGACCATGACAACCTATAATTCACCCCTCCACTTT
TRBJ2-1 few . TRBV5-4 CASSAGDSPPYNEQFF TGTGCCAGCAGCGCTGGGGACTCCCCCCCCTACAATGAGCAGTTCTTC
TRBJ2-7 few . TRBV5-1 CASSPLEGSLSYEQYF TGCGCCAGCAGCCCCCTTGAGGGAAGCCTTTCCTACGAGCAGTACTTC
TRBJ1-1 . . TRBV7-8 CASSFRQNLEAFF TGTGCCAGCAGCTTTAGACAGAACCTTGAAGCTTTCTTT
TRBJ2-1 . TRBD2 TRBV28 CASSSLAGGRDEQFF TGTGCCAGCAGTTCTCTAGCGGGAGGGCGTGATGAGCAGTTCTTC
TRBJ2-1 . . TRBV19 CASSIYHNEQFF TGTGCCAGTAGCATCTACCACAATGAGCAGTTCTTC
TRBJ1-5 . TRBD1 TRBV6-1 CASSVGGSGNQPQHF TGTGCCAGCAGTGTAGGGGGCTCCGGCAATCAGCCCCAGCATTTT
TRBJ1-2 . . TRBV14 CASSQATVTNYGYTF TGTGCCAGCAGCCAAGCGACAGTTACTAACTATGGCTACACCTTC
TRBJ2-7 . TRBD1 TRBV6-1 CASSEERTGSSYEQYF TGTGCCAGCAGTGAAGAGAGGACAGGGAGCTCCTACGAGCAGTACTTC
TRBJ2-1 . TRBD1 TRBV5-1 CASSLSGGAGNEQFF TGCGCCAGCAGCTTGTCAGGGGGCGCGGGCAATGAGCAGTTCTTC
TRBJ2-5 once . TRBV21-1 CASTNLQYSQETQYF TGTGCCAGCACAAATCTACAGTATTCACAAGAGACCCAGTACTTC
TRBJ1-5 few . TRBV2 CASSEARGIRQPQHF TGTGCCAGCAGTGAAGCGCGCGGGATCCGTCAGCCCCAGCATTTT
TRBJ1-1 . TRBD1 TRBV6-5 CASSRPDRAGTEAFF TGTGCCAGCAGTCGTCCTGACAGGGCTGGCACTGAAGCTTTCTTT
TRBJ2-1 . TRBD2 TRBV10-3 CASNEPSGNHNEQFF TGTGCCAGCAACGAGCCTAGCGGGAACCACAATGAGCAGTTCTTC
TRBJ1-2 . TRBD1 TRBV6-5 CASSSRTGNGYTF TGTGCCAGCAGCTCCCGGACAGGGAATGGCTACACCTTC
TRBJ1-3 . TRBD1 TRBV28 CASSYSPGQGSGNTIYF TGTGCCAGCAGTTATTCACCGGGACAGGGCTCTGGAAACACCATATATTTT
TRBJ1-5 few . TRBV7-2 CASSWDRDTLQPQHF TGTGCCAGCAGCTGGGACCGGGACACTTTACAGCCCCAGCATTTT
TRBJ1-5 . . TRBV5-4 CASSPWGVSNQPQHF TGTGCCAGCAGCCCTTGGGGGGTTAGCAATCAGCCCCAGCATTTT
TRBJ1-6 once . TRBV25-1 CASSETFSPLHF TGTGCCAGCAGTGAAACTTTTTCACCCCTCCACTTT
TRBJ1-1 once . TRBV5-1 CASSLSGRGNTEAFF TGCGCCAGCAGCTTGTCGGGGCGGGGAAACACTGAAGCTTTCTTT
TRBJ1-2 . TRBD1 TRBV14 CASSKGGQGYGYTF TGTGCCAGCAGCAAAGGGGGCCAGGGATATGGCTACACCTTC
TRBJ2-1 . TRBD2 TRBV2 CASIPGLAGSNEQFF TGTGCCAGCATACCCGGACTAGCGGGGAGCAATGAGCAGTTCTTC
TRBJ2-5 . . TRBV18 CASSLDSWETQYF TGTGCCAGCTCGCTGGACAGTTGGGAGACCCAGTACTTC
TRBJ2-1 . TRBD2 TRBV27 CASSFRLAGVNNEQFF TGTGCCAGCAGTTTCCGACTAGCGGGAGTAAACAATGAGCAGTTCTTC
TRBJ2-1 . TRBD2 TRBV7-2 CASSLSSGGFNEQFF TGTGCCAGCAGCTTGTCGAGCGGGGGATTCAATGAGCAGTTCTTC
TRBJ2-2 . . TRBV7-9 CASSFAGAGELFF TGTGCCAGCAGCTTTGCAGGGGCCGGGGAGCTGTTTTTT
TRBJ1-2 few TRBD1 TRBV19 CASARDRGDYGYTF TGTGCCAGCGCCCGGGACAGGGGAGACTATGGCTACACCTTC
TRBJ2-2 . . TRBV14 CASSQLSAGLRAGELFF TGTGCCAGCAGCCAACTCTCCGCCGGGTTGAGGGCCGGGGAGCTGTTTTTT
TRBJ2-3 . TRBD2 TRBV5-4 CASSLGGLAGADTQYF TGTGCCAGCAGCTTGGGGGGGCTAGCGGGAGCAGATACGCAGTATTTT
TRBJ2-7 once . TRBV5-8 CASSLAPGTYEQYF TGTGCCAGCAGCTTGGCCCCAGGTACCTACGAGCAGTACTTC
TRBJ2-1 . TRBD2 TRBV9 CASSATSGKMSEQFF TGTGCCAGCAGCGCGACTAGCGGGAAAATGAGTGAGCAGTTCTTC
TRBJ2-7 . TRBD1 TRBV28 CASSPRTGSYEQYF TGTGCCAGCAGTCCGCGGACAGGCTCCTACGAGCAGTACTTC
TRBJ2-7 . TRBD1 TRBV6-1 CASRGQLNSYEQYF TGTGCCAGCAGGGGACAGCTTAACTCCTACGAGCAGTACTTC